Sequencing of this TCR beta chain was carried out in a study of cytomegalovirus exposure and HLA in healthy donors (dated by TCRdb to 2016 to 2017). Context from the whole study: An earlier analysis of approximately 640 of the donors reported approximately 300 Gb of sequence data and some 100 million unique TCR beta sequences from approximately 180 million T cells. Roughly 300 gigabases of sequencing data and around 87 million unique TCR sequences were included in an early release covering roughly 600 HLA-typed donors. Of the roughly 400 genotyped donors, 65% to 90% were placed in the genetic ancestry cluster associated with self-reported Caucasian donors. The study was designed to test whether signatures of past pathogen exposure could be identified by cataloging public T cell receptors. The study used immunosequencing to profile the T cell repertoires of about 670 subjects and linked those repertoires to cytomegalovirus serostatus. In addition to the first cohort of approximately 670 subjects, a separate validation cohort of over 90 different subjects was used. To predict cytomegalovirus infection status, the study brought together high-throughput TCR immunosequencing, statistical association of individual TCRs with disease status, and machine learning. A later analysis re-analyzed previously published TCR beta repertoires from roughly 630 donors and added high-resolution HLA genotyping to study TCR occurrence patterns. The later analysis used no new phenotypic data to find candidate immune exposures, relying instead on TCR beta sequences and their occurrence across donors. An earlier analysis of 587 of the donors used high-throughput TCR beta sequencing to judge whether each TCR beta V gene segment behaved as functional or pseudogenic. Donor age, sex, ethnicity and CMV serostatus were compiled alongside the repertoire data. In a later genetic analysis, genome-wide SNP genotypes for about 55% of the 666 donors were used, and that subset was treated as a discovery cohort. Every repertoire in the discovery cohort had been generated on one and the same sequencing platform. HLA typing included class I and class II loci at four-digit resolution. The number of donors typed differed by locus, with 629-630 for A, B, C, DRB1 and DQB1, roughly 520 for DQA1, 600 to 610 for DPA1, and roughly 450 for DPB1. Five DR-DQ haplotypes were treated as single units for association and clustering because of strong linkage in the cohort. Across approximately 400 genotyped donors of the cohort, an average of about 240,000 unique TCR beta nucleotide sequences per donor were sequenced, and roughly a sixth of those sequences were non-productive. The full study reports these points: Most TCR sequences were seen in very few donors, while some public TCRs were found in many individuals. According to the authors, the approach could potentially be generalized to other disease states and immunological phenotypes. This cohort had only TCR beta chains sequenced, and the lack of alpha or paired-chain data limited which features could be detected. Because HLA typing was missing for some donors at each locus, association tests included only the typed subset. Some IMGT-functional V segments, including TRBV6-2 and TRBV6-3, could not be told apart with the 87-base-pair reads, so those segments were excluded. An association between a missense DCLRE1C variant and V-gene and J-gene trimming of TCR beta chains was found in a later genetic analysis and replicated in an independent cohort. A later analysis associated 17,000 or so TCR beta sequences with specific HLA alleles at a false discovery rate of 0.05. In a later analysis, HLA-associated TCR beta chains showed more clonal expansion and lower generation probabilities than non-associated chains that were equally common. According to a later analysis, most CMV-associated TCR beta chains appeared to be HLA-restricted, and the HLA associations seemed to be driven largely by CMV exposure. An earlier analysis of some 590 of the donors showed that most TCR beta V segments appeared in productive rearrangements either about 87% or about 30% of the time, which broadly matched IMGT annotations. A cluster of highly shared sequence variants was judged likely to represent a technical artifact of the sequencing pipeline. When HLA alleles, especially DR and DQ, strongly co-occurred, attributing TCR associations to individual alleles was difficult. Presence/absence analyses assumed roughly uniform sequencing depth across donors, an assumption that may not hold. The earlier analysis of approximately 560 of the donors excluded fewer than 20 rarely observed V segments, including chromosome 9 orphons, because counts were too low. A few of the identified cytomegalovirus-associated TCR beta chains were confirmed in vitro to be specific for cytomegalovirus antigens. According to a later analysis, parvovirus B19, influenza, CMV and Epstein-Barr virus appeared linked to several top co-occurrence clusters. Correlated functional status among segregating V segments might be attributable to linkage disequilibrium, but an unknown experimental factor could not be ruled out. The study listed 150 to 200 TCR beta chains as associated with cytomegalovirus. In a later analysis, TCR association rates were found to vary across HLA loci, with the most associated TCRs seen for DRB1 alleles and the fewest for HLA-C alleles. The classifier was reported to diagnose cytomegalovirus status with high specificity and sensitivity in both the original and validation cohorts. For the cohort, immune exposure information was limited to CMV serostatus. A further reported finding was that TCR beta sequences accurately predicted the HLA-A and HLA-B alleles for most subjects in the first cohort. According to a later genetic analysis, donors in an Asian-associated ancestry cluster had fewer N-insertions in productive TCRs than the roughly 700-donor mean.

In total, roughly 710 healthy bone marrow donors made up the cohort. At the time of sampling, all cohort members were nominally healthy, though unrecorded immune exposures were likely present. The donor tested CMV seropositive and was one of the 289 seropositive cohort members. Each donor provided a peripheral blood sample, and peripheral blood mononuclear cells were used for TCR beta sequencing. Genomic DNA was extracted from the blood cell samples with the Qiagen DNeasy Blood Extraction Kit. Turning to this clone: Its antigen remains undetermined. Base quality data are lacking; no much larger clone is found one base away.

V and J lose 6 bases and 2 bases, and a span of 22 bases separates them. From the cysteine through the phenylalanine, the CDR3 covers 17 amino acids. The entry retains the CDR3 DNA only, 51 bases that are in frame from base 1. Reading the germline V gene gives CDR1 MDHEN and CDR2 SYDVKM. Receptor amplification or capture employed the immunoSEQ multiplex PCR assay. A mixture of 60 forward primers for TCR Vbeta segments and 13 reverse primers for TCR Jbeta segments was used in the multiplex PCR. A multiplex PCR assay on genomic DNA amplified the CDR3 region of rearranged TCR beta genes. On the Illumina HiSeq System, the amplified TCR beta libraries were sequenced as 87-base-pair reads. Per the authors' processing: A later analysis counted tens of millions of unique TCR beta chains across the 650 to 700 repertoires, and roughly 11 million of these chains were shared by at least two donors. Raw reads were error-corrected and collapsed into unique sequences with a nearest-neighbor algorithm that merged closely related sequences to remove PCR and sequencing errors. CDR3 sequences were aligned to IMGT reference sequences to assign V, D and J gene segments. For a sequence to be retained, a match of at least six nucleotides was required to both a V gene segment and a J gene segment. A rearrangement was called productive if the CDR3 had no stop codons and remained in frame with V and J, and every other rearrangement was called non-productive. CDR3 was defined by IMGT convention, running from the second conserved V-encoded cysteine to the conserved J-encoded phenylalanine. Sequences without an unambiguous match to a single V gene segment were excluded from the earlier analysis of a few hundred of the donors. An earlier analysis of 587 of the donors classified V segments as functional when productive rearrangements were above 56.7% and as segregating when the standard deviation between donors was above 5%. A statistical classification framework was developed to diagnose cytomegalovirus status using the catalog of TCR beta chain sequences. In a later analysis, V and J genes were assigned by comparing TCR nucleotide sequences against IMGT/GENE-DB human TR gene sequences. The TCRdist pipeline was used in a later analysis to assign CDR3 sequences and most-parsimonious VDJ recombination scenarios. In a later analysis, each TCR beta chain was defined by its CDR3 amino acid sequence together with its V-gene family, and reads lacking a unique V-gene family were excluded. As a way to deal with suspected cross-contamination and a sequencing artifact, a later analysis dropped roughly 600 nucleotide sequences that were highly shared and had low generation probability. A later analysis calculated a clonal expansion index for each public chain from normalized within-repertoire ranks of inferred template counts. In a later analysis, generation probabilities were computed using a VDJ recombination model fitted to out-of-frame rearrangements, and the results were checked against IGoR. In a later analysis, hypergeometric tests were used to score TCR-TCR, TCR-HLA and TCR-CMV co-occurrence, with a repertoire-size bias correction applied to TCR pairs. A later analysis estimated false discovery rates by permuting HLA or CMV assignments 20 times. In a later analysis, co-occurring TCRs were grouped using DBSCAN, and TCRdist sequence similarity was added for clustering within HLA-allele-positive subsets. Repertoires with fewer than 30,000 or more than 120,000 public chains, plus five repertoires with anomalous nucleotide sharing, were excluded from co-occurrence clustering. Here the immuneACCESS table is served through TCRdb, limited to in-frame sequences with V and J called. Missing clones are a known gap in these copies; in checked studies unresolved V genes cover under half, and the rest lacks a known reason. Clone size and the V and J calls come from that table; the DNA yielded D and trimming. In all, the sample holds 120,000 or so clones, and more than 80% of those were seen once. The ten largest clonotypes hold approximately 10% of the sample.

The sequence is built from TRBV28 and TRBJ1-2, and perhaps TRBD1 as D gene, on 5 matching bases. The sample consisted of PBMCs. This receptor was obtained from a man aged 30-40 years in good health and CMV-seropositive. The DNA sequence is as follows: TGTGCCAGCAGCCGGCGCCGGACGGACCCAGGGAACTATGGCTACACCTTC. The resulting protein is CASSRRRTDPGNYGYTF.